This passage covers 7 T cell receptor beta chains from one sample sequenced in a study of response to subunit inactivated influenza vaccine. TCRdb redid the calling of the RT-PCR reads with MiXCR, one entry per CDR3 protein. Of hundreds of thousands of distinct CDR3 sequences listed, 25% were seen once; the top ten hold over 1.5%. The input for sequencing was CD4+ T cells sorted from PBMCs, taken around 5 days after vaccination. These receptor sequences come from a man in his fifties or sixties who received an inactivated influenza vaccine.

The rearrangement links TRBV12-3 or TRBV12-4 to TRBJ1-2, with D maybe TRBD1 (6 bases). V lost 2 bases and J lost 8, with 15 bases in between. This CDR3 is 14 amino acids long. CDR3: CASSLRAGAAGYTF. The CDR3 nucleotides read TGTGCCAGCAGTTTAAGAGCAGGGGCTGCGGGCTACACCTTC.

The rearrangement links TRBV7-2 to TRBJ1-1; D remains unclear. The V gene's germline CDR1 is SGHTA and CDR2 FQGNSA. Between the trimmed V and J ends, which lost 1 base and 5 bases, there was a span of 8 bases. The CDR3 is 13 amino acids. The CDR3 DNA follows: TGTGCCAGCAGCTTAGACTCGGGGACTGAAGCTTTCTTT. Protein: CASSLDSGTEAFF.

This clonotype was counted ten times or more. In nucleotides, the CDR3 is TGTGCCAGCACCGTAGGGGCGAGGGGAAACACCATATATTTT. Amino acid sequence: CASTVGARGNTIYF. The chain has TRBV12-3 or TRBV12-4 and TRBJ1-3; possibly TRBD1 for D (5 bases). Trimming removed 7 bases from V and 4 bases from J, with 14 bases in between. CDR3 length equals 14 residues.

This clonotype occurred a few times. The junction departs from the called germline gene at one end, perhaps through a read error. The rearrangement uses TRBV29-1 and TRBJ2-3; the D is unclear. Germline assignment: CDR1 SQVTM and CDR2 ANQGSEA. This CDR3 is 14 amino acids long. The CDR3 DNA reads as TGCAGCGTAGAAGGGCCGGGTAGCACAGATACGCAGTATTTT. Protein sequence: CSVEGPGSTDTQYF.

The gene calls are TRBV29-1 and TRBJ1-5; 9 bases are a match to TRBD1. There are 14 residues in the CDR3. CDR1 SQVTM and CDR2 ANQGSEA come from the germline V gene. V lost 7 bases to trimming and J lost 5 bases; unmatched junction nucleotides: 9. The CDR3 region is CSATGTGSDQPQHF. In DNA, the CDR3 is TGCAGCGCTACTGGGACAGGGTCGGATCAGCCCCAGCATTTT. Drawing the rest from reference TRBV29-1 and TRBJ1-5, the complete variable domain is SAVISQKPSRDICQRGTSLTIQCQVDSQVTMMFWYRQQPGQSLTLIATANQGSEATYESGFVIDKFPISRPNLTFSTLTVSNMSPEDSSIYLCSATGTGSDQPQHFGDGTRLSIL.

The chain uses TRBV5-6 and TRBJ2-1, with a possible D match to TRBD2 (7 bases). Per germline, CDR1 SGHDT and CDR2 YYEEEE. Trimming took off 4 bases at V and 2 bases at J, with 16 bases between the two ends. This CDR3 is 16 amino acids long. CDR3 loop: CASSRTRGNTYNEQFF. CDR3 coding DNA: TGTGCCAGCAGCCGGACTAGGGGGAACACCTACAATGAGCAGTTCTTC.

The genes are TRBV24-1 and TRBJ2-5; 7 nucleotides align to TRBD2. J was trimmed by 2 bases and V by 3 bases; bases with no gene match: 14. Germline V gives CDR1 KGHDR, CDR2 SFDVKD. This CDR3 region has 18 residues. The chain's CDR3 is CATSDQPLHTSEQETQYF. CDR3 bases: TGTGCCACCAGTGATCAACCCTTACATACTAGCGAACAAGAGACCCAGTACTTC.